Below are 27 T cell receptor beta chains sequenced from a single sample in a study of T cells in Graves' hyperthyroidism and ophthalmopathy. Template material for amplifying TCR beta CDR3 regions consisted of RNA transcripts. Primed by the HTBI set, a first-round RT-PCR was run on the TCR CDR3. Each CDR3 protein is one row after TCRdb ran MiXCR on the multiplex PCR reads. This table has 200,000 to 250,000 distinct CDR3 sequences, about a sixth appearing once. Sequenced material: blood. All receptors derive from a woman aged 18-35 years with Graves' ophthalmopathy.

The sample holds many counts of this clonotype. The chain is built from TRBV28 and TRBJ2-2; 7 bases fit TRBD2. The junction had 6 bases not matched to a gene; V was cut back by 3 bases and J by 8 bases. Germline assignment: CDR1 MDHEN and CDR2 SYDVKM. This CDR3 has 14 residues. The CDR3 loop is CASSFGTIAGELFF. The CDR3 nucleotides read TGTGCCAGCAGTTTTGGGACTATTGCGGGGGAGCTGTTTTTT.

This clonotype was observed at least ten times. The chain recombines TRBV19 with TRBJ2-7; D perhaps matches TRBD2 (6 bases). The germline V gene encodes CDR1 LNHDA and CDR2 SQIVND (reference sequence). This CDR3 is built from 15 residues. V was shortened by 3 bases and J by 3 bases, with 15 bases between the two germline ends. CDR3 residues: CASSIAGRRDYEQYF. The CDR3 nucleotides are TGTGCCAGTAGTATTGCGGGACGGAGGGACTACGAGCAGTACTTC.

This clonotype was observed a few times. In nucleotides, the CDR3 is TGTGCCAGTAAATCGTGGGGGGGACCTAGCGGGATTACTACAGGGGAGCAGTTCTTC. It yields the protein CASKSWGGPSGITTGEQFF. The chain has TRBV19 and TRBJ2-1; 9 bases line up with TRBD2. The V segment lost 7 bases and the J segment 10 bases; nucleotides outside the gene matches: 26. CDR1 LNHDA and CDR2 SQIVND come from the germline V gene (reference sequence). This CDR3 has 19 residues.

This sequence joins TRBV19 and TRBJ2-4, with 9 nucleotides matching TRBD2. Trimming took 2 bases from V and 7 from J; bases not matched to a gene: 9. Per the germline V gene, CDR1 is LNHDA and CDR2 is SQIVND (reference sequence). The CDR3 is made up of 16 amino acids. Here the CDR3 reads CASSILPGGRANIQYF. CDR3 DNA: TGTGCCAGTAGTATACTTCCTGGCGGGAGGGCCAACATTCAGTACTTC. Complete variable domain (other parts from reference TRBV19 and TRBJ2-4): DGGITQSPKYLFRKEGQNVTLSCEQNLNHDAMYWYRQDPGQGLRLIYYSQIVNDFQKGDIAEGYSVSREKKESFPLTVTSAQKNPTAFYLCASSILPGGRANIQYFGAGTRLSVL.

At least ten counts were recorded for this clonotype. The chain uses TRBV9 and TRBJ1-2; D gene unclear. Germline assignment: CDR1 SGDLS and CDR2 YYNGEE. The CDR3 loop spans 13 amino acids. The V gene lost 7 bases and the J gene lost 3 bases, with 13 bases spanning the gap. This chain's CDR3 is CASAKALDYGYTF. In DNA, the CDR3 is TGTGCCAGCGCTAAAGCGTTGGACTATGGCTACACCTTC.

This clonotype showed up many times. The rearrangement joins TRBV11-2 to TRBJ2-4, with D perhaps TRBD1 or TRBD2 (5 bases each). Trimming pared 3 bases from V and 1 base from J, leaving 10 bases between. Germline V gene lookup returns CDR1 SGHAT and CDR2 FQNNGV. This CDR3 is 15 amino acids long. CDR3 in amino acids: CASSFEGMAKNIQYF. CDR3 nucleotides: TGTGCCAGCAGCTTTGAGGGGATGGCCAAAAACATTCAGTACTTC. Full variable domain (remainder filled in from reference TRBV11-2 and TRBJ2-4): EAGVAQSPRYKIIEKRQSVAFWCNPISGHATLYWYQQILGQGPKLLIQFQNNGVVDDSQLPKDRFSAERLKGVDSTLKIQPAKLEDSAVYLCASSFEGMAKNIQYFGAGTRLSVL.

This clonotype was seen at least ten times. The gene calls are TRBV12-3 or TRBV12-4 and TRBJ2-3; D is uncertain. Trimming took 5 bases from V and 6 from J, leaving 9 bases between them. The CDR3 sequence is 12 residues long. This chain's CDR3 is CASSPSWDTQYF. CDR3 DNA: TGTGCCAGCAGTCCCTCGTGGGATACGCAGTATTTT.

This clonotype was seen more than once but under ten times. The chain joins TRBV20-1 to TRBJ2-2, with 10 nucleotides matching TRBD2. The CDR3 contains 15 residues. Germline assignment: CDR1 DFQATT and CDR2 SNEGSKA (reference sequence). Trimming cost V 1 base and J 6 bases; bases outside gene matches: 5. The CDR3, as DNA: TGCAGTGCTAGAGGAATAGCGGGGGGCCCCGGGGAGCTGTTTTTT. Amino acids: CSARGIAGGPGELFF.

This clonotype was counted at least ten times. The CDR3 region is CASSLRTGHPHNEQFF. The CDR3 nucleotides read TGTGCCAGCAGTTTAAGAACGGGACACCCGCACAATGAGCAGTTCTTC. The chain joins TRBV7-9 to TRBJ2-1; tentative D call: TRBD1 (6 bases). The germline V and J ends were trimmed by 6 bases and 5 bases, with 20 bases remaining between them. CDR1 and CDR2 (germline): SEHNR, FQNEAQ (reference sequence). CDR3 length: 16 amino acids.

This clonotype was counted at least ten times. The rearrangement links TRBV7-3 to TRBJ2-1, with a weak D call TRBD2 (5 bases). The V gene's germline CDR1 is SGHTA and CDR2 FQGTGA. V was clipped by 4 bases and J by 8 bases, with 12 bases between them. The length of the CDR3 is 13 residues. The DNA of the CDR3 is TGTGCCAGCAGCTCCGACGGAGGATATGAGCAGTTCTTC. It encodes CASSSDGGYEQFF.

This clonotype has ten or more counts. The V and J genes are TRBV5-1 and TRBJ2-7, with D possibly matching TRBD1 (5 bases). V dropped 0 bases and J dropped 3 bases, with 13 bases sitting between them. This CDR3 has 15 residues. CDR1 and CDR2 (germline): SGHRS, YFSETQ. Written as DNA, the CDR3 is TGCGCCAGCAGCTTGGGTCCGGACACAGGCTACGAGCAGTACTTC. Its translation is CASSLGPDTGYEQYF.

This clonotype was observed at least ten times. The V gene is TRBV3-1, the J gene TRBJ1-6; 9 bases agree with TRBD1. The CDR3 runs to 17 residues. From germline, CDR1 is LGHDT and CDR2 YNNKEL (reference sequence). Unmatched junction bases numbered 12, after V lost 1 base and J lost 11 bases. CDR3 bases: TGTGCCAGCAGCCAAGGGACAGGGGTCTTACCCACCCCACCCCTCCACTTT. Protein sequence: CASSQGTGVLPTPPLHF.

The table lists this clonotype with many counts. DNA of the CDR3: TGTGCCAGCAGCCCCGGACTAGCGATTACTGAGCAGTTCTTC. Translated, it gives CASSPGLAITEQFF. The V gene is TRBV7-2, the J gene TRBJ2-1; 9 bases agree with TRBD2. The V segment lost 5 bases and the J segment 9 bases; nucleotides outside the gene matches: 8. The CDR3 length is 14 residues. The V gene's germline CDR1 is SGHTA and CDR2 FQGNSA.

This clonotype was recorded at least ten times. The chain carries TRBV20-1 and TRBJ2-5; D possibly corresponds to TRBD2 (5 bases). Trimming removed 6 bases from V and 5 bases from J, with 19 bases in between. The CDR3 is 14 residues long. In germline, CDR1 is DFQATT, CDR2 SNEGSKA (reference sequence). The CDR3 nucleotides are TGCAGTGCACCGATAGTAACGGGATGGGAGACCCAGTACTTC. Amino acid sequence: CSAPIVTGWETQYF.

At least ten counts were recorded for this clonotype. Written as DNA, the CDR3 is TGTGCCAGTAGTATATATCAGAAAGGGACTGAAGCTTTCTTT. Its translation is CASSIYQKGTEAFF. This sequence joins TRBV19 and TRBJ1-1; D is unclear. This CDR3 is 14 amino acids long. Trimming removed 2 bases from V and 5 bases from J, with 12 bases in between. Germline CDR1 is LNHDA and CDR2 is SQIVND (reference sequence).

This clonotype was seen many times. The chain links TRBV6-1 to TRBJ1-3, with D hard to call. Germline values: CDR1 MNHNS, CDR2 SASEGT. V lost 1 base and J lost 3, with 10 bases in between. This CDR3 comprises 15 residues. CDR3 loop: CASSEVTYLGNTIYF. In DNA, the CDR3 is TGTGCCAGCAGTGAAGTAACATACCTTGGAAACACCATATATTTT.

This clonotype occurred many times. V usage is TRBV7-3 and J usage is TRBJ2-3; no definite D call. CDR3 length: 14 residues. Germline CDR1 is SGHTA and CDR2 is FQGTGA. Trimming removed 5 bases from V and 0 bases from J, with 9 bases in between. The CDR3 nucleotides are TGTGCCAGCAGCCTTTACGCTAGCACAGATACGCAGTATTTT. It is translated as CASSLYASTDTQYF.

This clonotype was seen at least ten times. The chain uses TRBV20-1 and TRBJ1-5; 7 nucleotides align to TRBD1. Looked up from germline, CDR1 is DFQATT and CDR2 is SNEGSKA (reference sequence). V shed 3 bases, J shed 4 bases, and the junction held 9 bases outside the gene matches. The length of the CDR3 is 15 residues. CDR3 residues: CSARGGGGVNQPQHF. DNA of the CDR3: TGCAGTGCTAGGGGGGGAGGGGGCGTTAATCAGCCCCAGCATTTT.

Many counts were recorded for this clonotype. The chain has TRBV2 and TRBJ2-5; D tentatively fits TRBD1 or TRBD2 (5 bases each). Trimming stripped 6 bases from V and 4 bases from J, with 18 bases between. The V gene's germline CDR1 is SNHLY and CDR2 FYNNEI. CDR3 size: 15 residues. The CDR3 region is CASRRGRAMGETQYF. In nucleotides, the CDR3 is TGTGCCAGCAGGAGGGGCAGGGCGATGGGAGAGACCCAGTACTTC.

This clonotype was counted at least ten times. J is TRBJ2-5 and V is TRBV29-1; unclear D gene. This CDR3 has 12 amino acids. The V and J ends lost 4 bases and 4 bases respectively, with 10 bases between them. Germline CDR1 reads SQVTM; CDR2 reads ANQGSEA. CDR3 amino acids: CSVGTVLETQYF. DNA of the CDR3: TGCAGCGTTGGAACCGTTCTAGAGACCCAGTACTTC.

This clonotype was recorded many times. This chain connects TRBV5-1 to TRBJ1-2; D might be TRBD1 (5 bases). Germline V gives CDR1 SGHRS, CDR2 YFSETQ. The CDR3 loop spans 14 amino acids. Trimming cost V 2 bases and J 5 bases, with 13 bases left between them. For the CDR3, the DNA is TGCGCCAGCAGCTTCAGCGGGGGTGTATATGGCTACACCTTC. Residues: CASSFSGGVYGYTF.

The genes are TRBV28 and TRBJ1-1, with 8 bases aligning to TRBD1. The CDR3 has 15 residues. Per the germline V gene, CDR1 is MDHEN and CDR2 is SYDVKM. V trimming: 3 bases; J trimming: 7 bases; junction bases outside the gene matches: 10. The CDR3 coding sequence is TGTGCCAGCAGTTTTGGGTCAGGGGGCGTGATTGAAGCTTTCTTT. It codes for CASSFGSGGVIEAFF. Looking up the rest from reference TRBV28 and TRBJ1-1 gives the full variable domain: DVKVTQSSRYLVKRTGEKVFLECVQDMDHENMFWYRQDPGLGLRLIYFSYDVKMKEKGDIPEGYSVSREKKERFSLILESASTNQTSMYLCASSFGSGGVIEAFFGQGTRLTVV.

The table lists this clonotype with many counts. This sequence joins TRBV6-2 or TRBV6-3 and TRBJ2-1; the match to TRBD1 covers 7 bases. Germline CDR1 and CDR2: MNHEY and SVGEGT. The CDR3 runs 13 residues. V gave up 8 bases and J gave up 12 bases; unmatched junction bases: 13. DNA of the CDR3: TGTGCCAGCGGCAGGGACAGAGAAAGCGGGCAGTTCTTC. Protein product: CASGRDRESGQFF.

This clonotype was counted ten times or more. The chain couples TRBV29-1 to TRBJ2-1; D unclear. V was clipped by 5 bases and J by 0 bases, with 11 bases between them. The germline V gene has CDR1 SQVTM and CDR2 ANQGSEA. The CDR3 contains 14 residues. The CDR3 protein is CSVTSGSSYNEQFF. CDR3 coding DNA: TGCAGCGTTACCTCGGGTAGCTCCTACAATGAGCAGTTCTTC.

This clonotype was counted at least ten times. V usage is TRBV5-5 and J usage is TRBJ1-2; 8 bases are shared with TRBD1. Germline-derived CDR1 and CDR2 are SGHKS and YYEKEE (reference sequence). The J segment lost 2 bases and the V segment lost 4 bases, leaving 7 bases of the junction unmatched. The CDR3 has 15 amino acids. The CDR3 loop is CASSPGTGANYGYTF. CDR3 sequence (DNA): TGTGCCAGCAGCCCAGGGACAGGCGCGAACTATGGCTACACCTTC.

This clonotype was seen many times. The gene calls are TRBV9 and TRBJ2-1, with 7 bases aligning to TRBD1. The CDR3 contains 15 residues. The V segment lost 1 base and the J segment 8 bases; nucleotides outside the gene matches: 9. CDR1 and CDR2 (germline): SGDLS, YYNGEE. CDR3 sequence reads: CASSVNRGKFHEQFF. The CDR3 DNA follows: TGTGCCAGCAGCGTAAACAGGGGCAAATTCCATGAGCAGTTCTTC.

This chain links TRBV6-4 with TRBJ2-3, with D hard to call. The CDR3 has 17 amino acids. Deletions cut 5 bases from V and 0 bases from J, with 18 bases between. The germline CDR1 and CDR2 sequences are MRHNA and SNTAGT. As DNA, the CDR3 is TGTGCCAGCAGTCCCTTTGAGGCGGCGTTAAGCACAGATACGCAGTATTTT. This encodes CASSPFEAALSTDTQYF.